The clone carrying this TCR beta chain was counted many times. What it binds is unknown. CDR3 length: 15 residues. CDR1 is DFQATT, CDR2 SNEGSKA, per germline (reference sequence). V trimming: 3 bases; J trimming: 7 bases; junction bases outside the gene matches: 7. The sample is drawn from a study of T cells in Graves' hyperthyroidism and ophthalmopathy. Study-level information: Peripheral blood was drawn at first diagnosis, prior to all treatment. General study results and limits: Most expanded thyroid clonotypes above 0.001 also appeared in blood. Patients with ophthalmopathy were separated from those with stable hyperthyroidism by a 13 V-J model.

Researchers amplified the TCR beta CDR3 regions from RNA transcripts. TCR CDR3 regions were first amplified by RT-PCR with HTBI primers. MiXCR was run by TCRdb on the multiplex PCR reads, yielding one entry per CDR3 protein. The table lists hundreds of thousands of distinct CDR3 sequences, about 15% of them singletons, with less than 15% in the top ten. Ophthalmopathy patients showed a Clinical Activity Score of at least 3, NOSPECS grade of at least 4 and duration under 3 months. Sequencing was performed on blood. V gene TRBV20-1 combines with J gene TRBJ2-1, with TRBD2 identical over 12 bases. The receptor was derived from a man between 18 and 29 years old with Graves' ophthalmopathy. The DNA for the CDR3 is TGCAGTGCTAGTGACGAGACTAGCGGGAGAAATGAGCAGTTCTTC. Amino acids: CSASDETSGRNEQFF.